This passage covers 23 T cell receptor beta chains from one sample sequenced in a study of identical twins. TCRdb passed the 5' RACE reads through MiXCR, listing each CDR3 protein once. The sample carries approximately 600,000 distinct CDR3 sequences, under 8.5% recorded once. These data were also reused for a study on yellow fever vaccine responses in identical twins.

The sequenced sample consisted of PBMCs. All receptors derive from a woman aged 18-30 years in good health.

This clonotype was seen only a few times. The chain combines TRBV5-5 with TRBJ2-3; D tentatively reads TRBD1 or TRBD2 (5 bases each). The CDR3 runs 16 residues. V lost 3 bases and J lost 1, with 15 bases in between. Germline CDR1 SGHKS, CDR2 YYEKEE (reference sequence). CDR3 coding DNA: TGTGCCAGCAGCTCAAGCCGGGACGCGGGCACAGATACGCAGTATTTT. Encoded protein: CASSSSRDAGTDTQYF.

This clonotype was recorded a few times. The rearrangement uses TRBV20-1 and TRBJ2-7; TRBD1 matches at 11 bases. After removal of 5 bases from V and 3 bases from J, the junction contained 3 bases not matched to a gene. This CDR3 has 13 amino acids. The germline V gene has CDR1 DFQATT and CDR2 SNEGSKA (reference sequence). CDR3 coding DNA: TGCAGTGCTCTGGACAGGGGGCTCTACGAGCAGTACTTC. Translating it yields CSALDRGLYEQYF.

The chain recombines TRBV3-1 with TRBJ1-5, with D possibly matching TRBD1 (6 bases). CDR3 length equals 15 residues. Germline CDR1 LGHDT, CDR2 YNNKEL (reference sequence). V was cut by 1 base and J by 8 bases, with 15 bases left in between. DNA of the CDR3: TGTGCCAGCAGCCAAGGTCGACAGGTCGCTGAGCCCCAGCATTTT. Translating gives CASSQGRQVAEPQHF.

This clonotype was seen a few times. CDR3 nucleotide sequence: TGCAGCGTTGACGGGGAGGTACAGGCTTTCTTT. Translating it yields CSVDGEVQAFF. The chain links TRBV29-1 to TRBJ1-1; D ambiguous. Germline CDR1 SQVTM, CDR2 ANQGSEA. This CDR3 comprises 11 residues. V lost 3 bases and J lost 11, with 13 bases in between.

This clonotype was picked up many times. The J gene is TRBJ2-1, the V gene TRBV6-5; a possible D gene is TRBD2 (5 bases). CDR3 size: 11 residues. V lost 2 bases, J lost 15 bases, and 11 bases lay in between. Germline V gene sequence: CDR1 MNHEY, CDR2 SVGAGI. The CDR3 is CASSYSGSWFF. CDR3 bases: TGTGCCAGCAGTTACAGTGGGAGTTGGTTCTTC.

This clonotype has just a few counts. V and J are TRBV28 and TRBJ2-1; D is perhaps TRBD1 (5 bases). Germline CDR1 is MDHEN and CDR2 is SYDVKM. Trimming took 5 bases from V and 2 from J, leaving 16 bases between them. This CDR3 contains 16 residues. In DNA, the CDR3 is TGTGCCAGCAGTGCCCCTAGTAGGGGCCCCTACAATGAGCAGTTCTTC. Protein sequence: CASSAPSRGPYNEQFF.

This clonotype occurred many times. The V call is TRBV4-1, the J call TRBJ1-1; 8 bases match TRBD1. The CDR3 consists of 17 residues. J gave up 5 bases and V 1 base, and 12 bases lay outside the gene matches. The germline V gene has CDR1 MGHRA and CDR2 YSYEKL. The CDR3 spells CASSQVRARQGITEAFF. The CDR3 DNA is TGCGCCAGCAGCCAAGTTCGGGCCCGACAGGGGATTACTGAAGCTTTCTTT.

This clonotype was seen more than once but under ten times. This sequence joins TRBV19 and TRBJ2-3; D remains ambiguous. This CDR3 is 14 amino acids long. The V end was cut by 7 bases, the J end by 2 bases, with 13 bases between. Germline V gene sequence: CDR1 LNHDA, CDR2 SQIVND (reference sequence). The DNA of the CDR3 is TGTGCCAGTAACCAGATAAACCCCACAGATACGCAGTATTTT. Amino acids: CASNQINPTDTQYF.

The table lists this clonotype with many counts. The chain joins TRBV29-1 to TRBJ1-1; the match to TRBD1 covers 7 bases. Germline-derived CDR1 and CDR2 are SQVTM and ANQGSEA. This CDR3 spans 19 amino acids. V trimming: 3 bases; J trimming: 10 bases; junction bases outside the gene matches: 29. This CDR3 is CSVDSSGVSTGSSVGGAFF. CDR3 nucleotide sequence: TGCAGCGTTGATAGCTCCGGGGTCTCGACAGGGTCTTCCGTCGGAGGAGCTTTCTTT. The whole variable domain, remainder taken from reference TRBV29-1 and TRBJ1-1, is SAVISQKPSRDICQRGTSLTIQCQVDSQVTMMFWYRQQPGQSLTLIATANQGSEATYESGFVIDKFPISRPNLTFSTLTVSNMSPEDSSIYLCSVDSSGVSTGSSVGGAFFGQGTRLTVV.

The V gene is TRBV20-1, the J gene TRBJ2-5; 13 bases are shared with TRBD2. Germline V lookup: CDR1 DFQATT, CDR2 SNEGSKA (reference sequence). V dropped 4 bases and J dropped 4; count of bases not matched to a gene: 6. The CDR3 has 15 amino acids. The CDR3 region is CSAKLAGGPGETQYF. CDR3 bases: TGCAGTGCTAAACTAGCGGGGGGGCCTGGAGAGACCCAGTACTTC.

This clonotype has only a few counts. The CDR3 sequence: CASSYSQREGYEQYF. The CDR3 DNA sequence: TGTGCCAGCAGTTACTCACAGCGGGAGGGATACGAGCAGTACTTC. This chain connects TRBV6-5 to TRBJ2-7; 10 nucleotides agree with TRBD2. This CDR3 is 15 amino acids long. With V trimmed by 0 bases and J by 4 bases, 3 bases remained unmatched. Germline V CDR1 and CDR2: MNHEY, SVGAGI.

There are a few counts of this clonotype. This chain links TRBV6-1 with TRBJ2-2, with D possibly TRBD2 on 6 matching bases. The V end was cut by 4 bases, the J end by 6 bases, with 21 bases between. The CDR3 covers 17 residues. CDR1 is MNHNS and CDR2 is SASEGT in the germline V gene. The CDR3 DNA follows: TGTGCCAGCAGTGTTTTAATGCAGGGAGGTTTTTCCGGGGAGCTGTTTTTT. This encodes CASSVLMQGGFSGELFF.

The rearrangement joins TRBV12-3 or TRBV12-4 to TRBJ2-5; D gene unclear. The CDR3 consists of 16 residues. The ends were cut back, 6 bases at V and 5 bases at J, with 22 bases in the middle. CDR3 bases: TGTGCCAGCAGCCTCCTACTCGACAAGACGCGGGAGACCCAGTACTTC. This gives the protein CASSLLLDKTRETQYF.

In this sample, this clonotype turned up a few times. V and J are TRBV27 and TRBJ2-1; the D gene is possibly TRBD2 (6 bases). CDR1 is MNHEY and CDR2 is SMNVEV in the germline V gene (reference sequence). V was pared by 3 bases and J by 4 bases, with 13 bases between. This CDR3 is built from 15 residues. The CDR3 is CASSLDYGSYNEQFF. For the CDR3, the DNA is TGTGCCAGCAGTTTGGACTACGGAAGTTACAATGAGCAGTTCTTC.

The V gene is TRBV20-1, the J gene TRBJ2-2; tentative D call: TRBD1 (5 bases). CDR1 DFQATT and CDR2 SNEGSKA come from the germline V gene (reference sequence). V lost 7 bases to trimming and J lost 2 bases, with 11 bases between them. This CDR3 comprises 13 residues. DNA for the CDR3: TGCAGTGGGACAAGGGATAACACCGGGGAGCTGTTTTTT. Encoded protein: CSGTRDNTGELFF.

This clonotype came up many times. This chain joins TRBV7-8 and TRBJ2-7; a weak D match, TRBD2 (5 bases). Germline V gives CDR1 SGHVS, CDR2 FQNEAQ. The CDR3 loop spans 15 amino acids. V was cut by 5 bases and J by 3 bases, with 17 bases left in between. The DNA for the CDR3 is TGTGCCAGCAGCCCCGGAGCCCTAGCCGTCTACGAGCAGTACTTC. It specifies CASSPGALAVYEQYF.

This clonotype occurred many times. The V call is TRBV29-1, the J call TRBJ1-2; D is undetermined. The CDR3 loop spans 11 amino acids. Germline V lookup: CDR1 SQVTM, CDR2 ANQGSEA. V gave up 2 bases and J gave up 4 bases, with 5 bases separating them. CDR3 sequence (DNA): TGCAGCGTTGAACAGAGCTATGGCTACACCTTC. Its translation: CSVEQSYGYTF.

This chain connects TRBV15 to TRBJ2-5; TRBD2 agrees at 10 bases. The CDR3 sequence is 19 residues long. Germline CDR1 is LNHNV and CDR2 is YYDKDF (reference sequence). After removal of 3 bases from V and 1 base from J, the junction contained 14 bases not matched to a gene. The CDR3 protein is CATSRALASGGVGQETQYF. CDR3 sequence (DNA): TGTGCCACCAGCAGGGCGTTGGCTAGCGGGGGCGTGGGCCAAGAGACCCAGTACTTC.

This clonotype came up many times. Relative to the germline gene, one junction end is altered; a read error may explain this. The chain couples TRBV7-2 to TRBJ2-1; the match to TRBD1 covers 7 bases. The CDR3 sequence is 17 residues long. Looked up from germline, CDR1 is SGHTA and CDR2 is FQGNSA. DNA for the CDR3: TGTGCCAGCAGCTCCCAAGAGCACAGGGGACCCTATAATGAGCAGTTCTTC. Its translation is CASSSQEHRGPYNEQFF.

The sample holds a few counts of this clonotype. V is TRBV14 and J is TRBJ2-3; 12 positions match TRBD2. Unmatched junction bases numbered 11, after V lost 3 bases and J lost 4 bases. Germline CDR1 and CDR2: SGHDN and FVKESK. The CDR3 loop spans 18 amino acids. CDR3 region: CASSQRTSGNPSADTQYF. CDR3 DNA: TGTGCCAGCAGCCAGCGGACTAGCGGGAATCCTTCCGCAGATACGCAGTATTTT. Based on the CDR3 plus reference TRBV14 and TRBJ2-3, the full variable domain is EAGVTQFPSHSVIEKGQTVTLRCDPISGHDNLYWYRRVMGKEIKFLLHFVKESKQDESGMPNNRFLAERTGGTYSTLKVQPAELEDSGVYFCASSQRTSGNPSADTQYFGPGTRLTVL.

The chain has TRBV6-5 and TRBJ2-7; D may match TRBD1 or TRBD2 (6 bases each). V gave up 0 bases and J gave up 2 bases, with 14 bases separating them. The CDR3 runs to 16 residues. Per the germline V gene, CDR1 is MNHEY and CDR2 is SVGAGI. CDR3 coding DNA: TGTGCCAGCAGTTACTCCTACGGGGGCTACCCCTACGAGCAGTACTTC. This gives the protein CASSYSYGGYPYEQYF.

This clonotype appeared a few times. This chain connects TRBV10-3 to TRBJ2-2; a possible D gene is TRBD2 (6 bases). CDR1 is ENHRY and CDR2 is SYGVKD in the germline V gene. The CDR3 runs to 18 residues. Trimming left V 0 bases short and J 3 bases short, with 17 bases between. This chain's CDR3 is CAISESRLRGRDTGELFF. The CDR3 region has the DNA TGTGCCATCAGTGAGTCGAGGCTGCGGGGACGGGACACCGGGGAGCTGTTTTTT.

This clonotype came up many times. The chain uses TRBV5-6 and TRBJ2-3; unclear D gene. Germline-derived CDR1 and CDR2 are SGHDT and YYEEEE. The CDR3 spans 11 residues. The V and J ends lost 3 bases and 4 bases respectively, with 3 bases between them. CDR3 sequence reads: CASSYADTQYF. CDR3 bases: TGTGCCAGCAGCTACGCAGATACGCAGTATTTT.